The 15 T cell receptor beta chains reported below all come from one sample, sequenced in a study of response to subunit inactivated influenza vaccine. TCRdb fed the RT-PCR reads into MiXCR, producing one record per CDR3 protein. Of fewer than 700,000 distinct CDR3 sequences in the sample, 10% to 15% were seen once. The specimen was PBMCs from blood, collected roughly 45 days after vaccination. The source of these receptors is a man over 45 who received an inactivated influenza vaccine.

The table lists this clonotype with many counts. The chain carries TRBV7-9 and TRBJ2-3, with D uncertain. This CDR3 contains 14 residues. The V and J ends lost 5 bases and 2 bases respectively, with 11 bases between them. The germline V gene has CDR1 SEHNR and CDR2 FQNEAQ (reference sequence). The DNA for the CDR3 is TGTGCCAGCAGCCCCGACCTGTCCACAGATACGCAGTATTTT. Amino acids: CASSPDLSTDTQYF. The whole variable domain, filled in from reference TRBV7-9 and TRBJ2-3, reads DTGVSQNPRHKITKRGQNVTFRCDPISEHNRLYWYRQTLGQGPEFLTYFQNEAQLEKSRLLSDRFSAERPKGSFSTLEIQRTEQGDSAMYLCASSPDLSTDTQYFGPGTRLTVL.

This chain uses TRBV7-6 with TRBJ1-2, with D possibly matching TRBD1 (6 bases). This CDR3 is 12 amino acids long. V was cut by 5 bases and J by 6 bases, with 10 bases left in between. Germline V gene lookup returns CDR1 SGHVS and CDR2 FNYEAQ. The CDR3 DNA reads TGTGCCAGCAGCGCCGACAGGAATGGCTACACCTTC. Its protein is CASSADRNGYTF.

This clonotype was detected many times. The V call is TRBV5-5, the J call TRBJ2-7; 8 positions match TRBD2. V shed 1 base and J 7 bases; nucleotides not matched to a gene: 10. This CDR3 has 15 residues. CDR1 is SGHKS and CDR2 is YYEKEE in the germline V gene (reference sequence). CDR3 sequence: CASSLTTGGPLEQYF. The CDR3, as DNA: TGTGCCAGCAGCTTGACGACGGGAGGGCCCTTGGAGCAGTACTTC.

This chain links TRBV4-3 with TRBJ2-7; 7 bases map to TRBD2. Germline V gene data show CDR1 as LGHNA and CDR2 as YSLEER. V trimming: 4 bases; J trimming: 0 bases; junction bases outside the gene matches: 6. The CDR3 totals 15 residues. The CDR3 sequence is CASSLEGGDSYEQYF. DNA for the CDR3: TGCGCCAGCAGCCTAGAGGGAGGGGACTCCTACGAGCAGTACTTC.

V gene TRBV3-1 combines with J gene TRBJ2-5, with TRBD2 identical over 11 bases. This CDR3 spans 15 amino acids. Trimming cost V 6 bases and J 5 bases; bases outside gene matches: 8. Germline loops: CDR1 LGHDT, CDR2 YNNKEL (reference sequence). CDR3 nucleotide sequence: TGTGCCAGCAGGATTAGCGGGGGGGCCTTGGAGACCCAGTACTTC. It specifies CASRISGGALETQYF.

The rearrangement uses TRBV11-2 and TRBJ1-2; D remains unclear. Trimming pared 2 bases from V and 4 bases from J, leaving 8 bases between. The CDR3 is 13 amino acids. Germline V CDR1 and CDR2: SGHAT, FQNNGV. CDR3 sequence: CASSLHQTYGYTF. As DNA, the CDR3 is TGTGCCAGCAGCTTACACCAGACCTATGGCTACACCTTC.

The V call is TRBV5-1, the J call TRBJ1-1; the D is unclear. Trimming shortened V by 0 bases and J by 0 bases, and 9 bases separated the two germline ends. The germline gives CDR1 SGHRS, CDR2 YFSETQ. This CDR3 is built from 15 residues. In nucleotides, the CDR3 is TGCGCCAGCAGCTTGGACGGAAGTGTGAACACTGAAGCTTTCTTT. It is translated as CASSLDGSVNTEAFF.

This clonotype came up a few times. The gene calls are TRBV7-9 and TRBJ1-3, with TRBD1 matching 8 bases. Trimming took 5 bases from V and 5 from J; bases not matched to a gene: 11. The CDR3 loop spans 16 amino acids. Germline-derived CDR1 and CDR2 are SEHNR and FQNEAQ (reference sequence). CDR3 in DNA: TGTGCCAGCAGCCCGTCCGGACAGGGAGGTAGAAACACCATATATTTT. It translates to CASSPSGQGGRNTIYF.

This clonotype came up a few times. The gene calls are TRBV11-1 and TRBJ1-2; TRBD1 aligns across 7 bases. Per the germline V gene, CDR1 is SGHAT and CDR2 is FQDESV (reference sequence). V lost 2 bases to trimming and J lost 2 bases; unmatched junction nucleotides: 14. The CDR3 spans 18 residues. CDR3 amino acids: CASSLTPNGVGGNYGYTF. In DNA, the CDR3 is TGTGCCAGCAGCTTAACCCCAAACGGAGTAGGGGGCAACTATGGCTACACCTTC.

In its sample, this clonotype was seen a few times. The chain recombines TRBV20-1 with TRBJ1-1, with 7 bases aligning to TRBD1. CDR1 and CDR2 from the germline V gene are DFQATT and SNEGSKA (reference sequence). The ends lost 3 bases at V and 1 base at J; junction bases unmatched: 5. CDR3 length: 14 amino acids. CDR3 nucleotide sequence: TGCAGTGCTAGTAGGGGGCCGGGGAACACTGAAGCTTTCTTT. This encodes CSASRGPGNTEAFF.

This clonotype showed up just a few times. This chain connects TRBV7-2 to TRBJ2-7; perhaps D is TRBD1 or TRBD2 (5 bases each). V dropped 4 bases and J dropped 1 base, with 17 bases sitting between them. CDR1 SGHTA and CDR2 FQGNSA come from the germline V gene. The CDR3 runs to 16 residues. CDR3 in DNA: TGTGCCAGCAGCTGGGGACCAACCGCATATTCCTACGAGCAGTACTTC. Translation gives CASSWGPTAYSYEQYF.

The gene calls are TRBV27 and TRBJ2-1, with 11 bases lining up with TRBD2. Looked up from germline, CDR1 is MNHEY and CDR2 is SMNVEV (reference sequence). CDR3 size: 16 residues. V trimming: 2 bases; J trimming: 8 bases; junction bases outside the gene matches: 8. Written as DNA, the CDR3 is TGTGCCAGCAGTTTAGGGTCTAGCGGGAGGCTGTATGAGCAGTTCTTC. Translated: CASSLGSSGRLYEQFF.

Ten or more counts support this clonotype. V is TRBV18 and J is TRBJ2-5; D ambiguous. The germline V gene has CDR1 KGHSH and CDR2 LQKENI. This CDR3 is 12 amino acids long. V was trimmed by 2 bases and J by 2 bases, leaving 3 bases between them. This chain's CDR3 is CASSPGQETQYF. The CDR3, as DNA: TGTGCCAGCTCACCAGGGCAAGAGACCCAGTACTTC. Variable domain in full (rest from reference TRBV18 and TRBJ2-5): NAGVMQNPRHLVRRRGQEARLRCSPMKGHSHVYWYRQLPEEGLKFMVYLQKENIIDESGMPKERFSAEFPKEGPSILRIQQVVRGDSAAYFCASSPGQETQYFGPGTRLLVL.

This clonotype has a handful of counts. The V and J genes are TRBV20-1 and TRBJ1-5; D is possibly TRBD1 (5 bases). The V end lost 0 bases, the J end lost 5 bases, and 8 bases lay between the germline ends. CDR1 is DFQATT, CDR2 SNEGSKA, per germline (reference sequence). CDR3 length equals 13 residues. CDR3 sequence: CSARDQGDQPQHF. The CDR3 nucleotides are TGCAGTGCTAGAGATCAGGGTGATCAGCCCCAGCATTTT.

The chain uses TRBV7-2 and TRBJ2-7; 10 nucleotides align to TRBD1. The CDR3 contains 15 residues. Germline trimming cut 4 bases from V and 6 bases from J; bases unmatched to any gene: 9. Germline values: CDR1 SGHTA, CDR2 FQGNSA. CDR3 sequence reads: CASSYRRDRGFEQYF. The CDR3 DNA is TGTGCCAGCAGCTACCGCCGGGACAGGGGTTTCGAGCAGTACTTC.